Following are 9 T cell receptor beta chains from one sample sequenced in a study of T cell responses to AZD1222 COVID-19 vaccine. Profiled with immunoSEQ multiplex PCR; TCRdb holds only in-frame clones, not every one. The sample lists about 140,000 clones, more than 85% occurring once. The sample here was peripheral blood, taken after recovery from COVID-19. The receptors shown here come from an adult who had recovered from COVID-19.

The chain links TRBV19 to TRBJ1-1, with a weak D call TRBD1 (5 bases). Between the trimmed V and J ends, which lost 6 bases and 5 bases, there was a span of 13 bases. Germline CDR1 and CDR2: LNHDA and SQIVND (reference sequence). CDR3 length: 13 amino acids. The CDR3 loop reads CASRFRVATEAFF. CDR3 DNA sequence: TGTGCCAGTAGGTTCAGGGTGGCTACTGAAGCTTTCTTT. Drawing the rest from reference TRBV19 and TRBJ1-1, the complete variable domain is DGGITQSPKYLFRKEGQNVTLSCEQNLNHDAMYWYRQDPGQGLRLIYYSQIVNDFQKGDIAEGYSVSREKKESFPLTVTSAQKNPTAFYLCASRFRVATEAFFGQGTRLTVV.

This rearrangement joins TRBV4-1 to TRBJ1-1, with TRBD1 identical over 10 bases. This CDR3 is built from 15 residues. Germline loops: CDR1 MGHRA, CDR2 YSYEKL. V was pared by 8 bases and J by 4 bases, with 10 bases of the junction left unmatched. The CDR3 coding sequence is TGCGCCAGCGCCGGGACAGGGGAGGAGGGCACTGAAGCTTTCTTT. It codes for CASAGTGEEGTEAFF.

The CDR3: CASSNPRGGLHF. In DNA, the CDR3 is TGTGCCAGCAGTAACCCAAGGGGCGGCCTCCACTTT. This sequence joins TRBV28 and TRBJ1-6; maybe TRBD1 (5 bases). Germline CDR1 reads MDHEN; CDR2 reads SYDVKM. There are 12 residues in the CDR3. The ends were cut back, 5 bases at V and 15 bases at J, with 14 bases in the middle.

The chain recombines TRBV28 with TRBJ1-5; the D is unclear. Germline CDR1 MDHEN, CDR2 SYDVKM. The CDR3 is made up of 15 amino acids. The V end was cut by 3 bases, the J end by 2 bases, with 11 bases between. The CDR3 DNA sequence: TGTGCCAGCAGTTTGAGGGTGGATGGCAATCAGCCCCAGCATTTT. The encoded protein is CASSLRVDGNQPQHF.

This chain joins TRBV20-1 and TRBJ1-2, with 7 bases identical to TRBD1. In germline, CDR1 is DFQATT, CDR2 SNEGSKA (reference sequence). J was trimmed by 3 bases and V by 3 bases; bases with no gene match: 1. CDR3 size: 12 residues. In nucleotides, the CDR3 is TGCAGTGCTAGTGGGACAGACTATGGCTACACCTTC. Encoded protein: CSASGTDYGYTF.

This clone is a singleton in its sample. The V gene is TRBV28, the J gene TRBJ2-7; D not resolved. CDR1 is MDHEN and CDR2 is SYDVKM in the germline V gene. The CDR3 sequence is 15 residues long. Trimming took 3 bases from V and 7 from J, leaving 19 bases between them. The CDR3 loop is CASSFFGAYLSEQYF. In DNA, the CDR3 is TGTGCCAGCAGTTTTTTCGGAGCTTATCTATCAGAGCAGTACTTC.

The chain employs TRBV13 and TRBJ1-4; 10 bases agree with TRBD1. V trimming: 4 bases; J trimming: 8 bases; junction bases outside the gene matches: 7. The CDR3 loop spans 15 amino acids. The V gene's germline CDR1 is PRHDT and CDR2 FYEKMQ (reference sequence). As DNA, the CDR3 is TGTGCCAGCAGCTACAGGACAGGGGGAGGAGAAAAACTGTTTTTT. Translated: CASSYRTGGGEKLFF.

The V gene is TRBV11-2, the J gene TRBJ2-7; tentative D call: TRBD1 (5 bases). V was cut by 3 bases and J by 2 bases, with 11 bases left in between. The germline CDR1 and CDR2 sequences are SGHAT and FQNNGV. This CDR3 is built from 14 residues. CDR3 protein: CASSLAGWTYEQYF. In nucleotides, the CDR3 is TGTGCCAGCAGCTTGGCAGGGTGGACCTACGAGCAGTACTTC.

J is TRBJ1-1 and V is TRBV6-5; 8 bases fit TRBD1. Unmatched junction bases numbered 6, after V lost 5 bases and J lost 1 base. The V gene's germline CDR1 is MNHEY and CDR2 SVGAGI. The CDR3 runs to 15 residues. The CDR3: CASSPDRAGNTEAFF. The DNA of the CDR3 is TGTGCCAGCAGTCCGGACAGGGCAGGGAACACTGAAGCTTTCTTT.